The TCR beta chain under discussion was sequenced for a study of blood T cell repertoires in COVID-19. Across the study: The cDNA or gDNA used as material had been derived from T cells, B-cell-depleted T cells, or PBMCs.

V was shortened by 6 bases and J by 9 bases, with 17 bases between the two germline ends. The length of the CDR3 is 13 residues. The germline gives CDR1 MNHEY, CDR2 SVGAGI. The data were produced by immunoSEQ multiplex PCR, yet TCRdb's version contains in-frame clones alone and is incomplete. Of over 200,000 clones listed, 83% are singletons. This TCR was recovered from an elderly man with acute or convalescent COVID-19. The specimen sequenced was peripheral blood. The chain combines TRBV6-5 with TRBJ1-2; D ambiguous. CDR3 bases: TGTGCCAGCAGATTGGACTCGAGTGAGAGCTACACCTTC. Encoded protein: CASRLDSSESYTF.